This passage covers 10 T cell receptor beta chains from one sample sequenced in a study of CD8 T cells in ankylosing spondylitis. MiXCR was run by TCRdb on the 5' RACE reads, yielding one entry per CDR3 protein. The repertoire holds around 150,000 distinct CDR3 sequences, with about 18% as singletons. The sequenced material came from blood, either unsorted or a sorted T cell fraction (not recorded which). These receptors all stem from a male donor with ankylosing spondylitis or in good health (not recorded which).

The chain links TRBV19 to TRBJ2-3; D perhaps matches TRBD1 (5 bases). Germline lookup yields CDR1 LNHDA and CDR2 SQIVND (reference sequence). With 6 bases removed from V and 3 bases from J, the gap between germline ends came to 13 bases. The CDR3 spans 14 residues. CDR3 DNA: TGTGCCAGTAGCATTGGACACCCTACAGATACGCAGTATTTT. Its translation: CASSIGHPTDTQYF.

This clonotype was counted many times. The chain is built from TRBV10-3 and TRBJ1-2; 8 positions agree with TRBD1. This CDR3 is built from 13 residues. The germline gives CDR1 ENHRY, CDR2 SYGVKD. Trimming removed 3 bases from V and 9 bases from J; junction bases left unmatched: 6. The CDR3: CAISDVQGERYTF. The CDR3 DNA reads as TGTGCCATCAGTGATGTACAGGGGGAACGCTACACCTTC.

This clonotype was counted ten times or more. The rearrangement links TRBV24-1 to TRBJ2-3; D possibly corresponds to TRBD2 (6 bases). Trimming took 3 bases from V and 4 from J, leaving 16 bases between them. The CDR3 sequence is 16 residues long. The germline V gene has CDR1 KGHDR and CDR2 SFDVKD. CDR3 region: CATSDGGWEVADTQYF. The DNA for the CDR3 is TGTGCCACCAGTGATGGTGGGTGGGAGGTCGCAGATACGCAGTATTTT.

The gene calls are TRBV9 and TRBJ1-2; 8 bases map to TRBD1. This CDR3 comprises 13 residues. V was pared by 3 bases and J by 5 bases, with 3 bases of the junction left unmatched. CDR1 is SGDLS and CDR2 is YYNGEE in the germline V gene. The CDR3 coding sequence is TGTGCCAGCAGCGCCCGACAGGGGTATGGCTACACCTTC. This gives the protein CASSARQGYGYTF.

This clonotype was observed many times. CDR3 bases: TGCGCCAGCAGTGAGTTTTTACCCGGGGAGCTGTTTTTT. It encodes CASSEFLPGELFF. The chain links TRBV10-2 to TRBJ2-2, with D uncertain. The CDR3 is 13 residues long. Trimming removed 1 base at V and 6 bases at J, with 6 bases between. Germline V gene sequence: CDR1 WSHSY, CDR2 SAAADI.

Concerning this clonotype: A read error may be the cause here, since a much bigger clone is one base away. The gene calls are TRBV12-3 or TRBV12-4 and TRBJ2-1; maybe TRBD1 (6 bases). This CDR3 region has 18 residues. CDR3 sequence reads: CACSLQSGVQGSYNEQFF. CDR3 nucleotide sequence: TGTGCCTGCAGTTTACAGTCCGGCGTACAGGGCTCCTACAATGAGCAGTTCTTC.

The V gene is TRBV28, the J gene TRBJ1-5; 7 bases fit TRBD1. The trim removed 6 bases at V and 2 bases at J, leaving 4 bases unmatched. The CDR3 loop spans 14 amino acids. Germline V gene data show CDR1 as MDHEN and CDR2 as SYDVKM. CDR3 nucleotide sequence: TGTGCCAGCAGGATCACAGGGGGCAATCAGCCCCAGCATTTT. Encoded protein: CASRITGGNQPQHF. The full variable domain, rest sourced from reference TRBV28 and TRBJ1-5, is DVKVTQSSRYLVKRTGEKVFLECVQDMDHENMFWYRQDPGLGLRLIYFSYDVKMKEKGDIPEGYSVSREKKERFSLILESASTNQTSMYLCASRITGGNQPQHFGDGTRLSIL.

The rearrangement links TRBV16 to TRBJ1-5, with a weak D call TRBD1 (5 bases). The CDR3 is made up of 17 amino acids. Germline CDR1 KGHSY, CDR2 FQNENV. Trimming cost V 2 bases and J 4 bases, with 18 bases left between them. CDR3: CASSQPGLAGRNQPQHF. CDR3 in DNA: TGTGCCAGCAGCCAACCTGGGCTGGCAGGGAGGAATCAGCCCCAGCATTTT.

The chain carries TRBV23-1 and TRBJ2-5; the D gene is possibly TRBD2 (7 bases). TRBV23-1 belongs to the ORF category, with a function that is uncertain. V lost 7 bases and J 5 bases, leaving 29 bases between the germline ends. The CDR3 has 18 residues. The CDR3 sequence: CASNPGPGGASRGETQYF. In nucleotides, the CDR3 is TGCGCCAGCAATCCGGGCCCGGGGGGAGCCTCGAGGGGGGAGACCCAGTACTTC.

This clonotype has at least ten counts. The chain links TRBV6-5 to TRBJ2-1, with D unclear. The ends were cut back, 6 bases at V and 7 bases at J, with 10 bases in the middle. The CDR3 covers 12 residues. CDR1 and CDR2 from the germline V gene are MNHEY and SVGAGI. The chain's CDR3 is CASSRLGNEQFF. DNA of the CDR3: TGTGCCAGCAGCCGTCTGGGGAATGAGCAGTTCTTC.